This T cell receptor beta chain was captured by sequencing in a study of blood T cell repertoires in COVID-19. The CDR3 is 15 residues long. Trimming shortened V by 1 base and J by 2 bases, and 9 bases separated the two germline ends. Germline-derived CDR1 and CDR2 are LNHDA and SQIVND (reference sequence). Data came from immunoSEQ multiplex PCR; TCRdb stores just in-frame clones and leaves some out. The data hold a few hundred thousand clones, with 85% observed a single time. V gene TRBV19 combines with J gene TRBJ1-5; no definite D call. The TCR was taken from a man in his forties who had recovered from COVID-19. The source material was PBMCs or T cells enriched from blood (not recorded which). The CDR3 loop reads CASSIGVFGNQPQHF. The DNA of the CDR3 is TGTGCCAGTAGTATAGGTGTTTTCGGCAATCAGCCCCAGCATTTT.